This passage covers 27 T cell receptor beta chains from one sample sequenced in a study of response to subunit inactivated influenza vaccine. TCRdb reanalysed the RT-PCR reads using MiXCR and keeps one entry per CDR3 protein. The sample has 500,000 to 550,000 distinct CDR3 sequences, less than 25% seen once; the top ten hold about 3%. The data also belong to a second study, concerning T cells expressing NK-cell markers. That study adds: The authors made TCR beta cDNA libraries by 5'RACE template switching. This switching added a universal primer site and UMIs.

The source material was CD4+ T cells sorted from PBMCs, sampled 11 to 12 days after vaccination. These receptors originate from a man aged 45-65 years who received an inactivated influenza vaccine.

The sample holds a few counts of this clonotype. The rearrangement uses TRBV7-9 and TRBJ2-7; D may be TRBD1 or TRBD2 (5 bases each). V was cut by 5 bases and J by 5 bases, with 10 bases left in between. CDR1 and CDR2 from the germline V gene are SEHNR and FQNEAQ (reference sequence). CDR3 length: 12 amino acids. This CDR3 is CASSRDVNEQYF. CDR3 DNA sequence: TGTGCCAGCAGCCGGGACGTAAACGAGCAGTACTTC.

This clonotype has just a few counts. The genes are TRBV7-8 and TRBJ2-7; D gene unclear. Looked up from germline, CDR1 is SGHVS and CDR2 is FQNEAQ. The length of the CDR3 is 12 residues. Trimming removed 5 bases from V and 2 bases from J, with 7 bases in between. The CDR3 here is CASSANTYEQYF. CDR3 DNA: TGTGCCAGCAGCGCGAACACCTACGAGCAGTACTTC. Full variable domain (missing parts from reference TRBV7-8 and TRBJ2-7): GAGVSQSPRYKVAKRGQDVALRCDPISGHVSLFWYQQALGQGPEFLTYFQNEAQLDKSGLPSDRFFAERPEGSVSTLKIQRTQQEDSAVYLCASSANTYEQYFGPGTRLTVT.

On this clonotype itself: With a much larger clone just one base away, this may be a read error. In DNA, the CDR3 is TGTGCCATCAGTGAGCAAGCGGGGACGCAGTTCTTC. Translation gives CAISEQAGTQFF. The V and J genes are TRBV10-3 and TRBJ2-1; 7 bases match TRBD2. The CDR3 totals 12 residues. Germline lookup yields CDR1 ENHRY and CDR2 SYGVKD. The ends lost 2 bases at V and 12 bases at J; junction bases unmatched: 4.

This clonotype was found a few times. CDR3 protein: CSALRVAGGEQYF. In nucleotides, the CDR3 is TGCAGTGCTCTCCGGGTAGCGGGAGGCGAGCAGTACTTC. The chain joins TRBV20-1 to TRBJ2-7, with 10 bases that match TRBD2. Germline V gene data show CDR1 as DFQATT and CDR2 as SNEGSKA (reference sequence). CDR3 length equals 13 residues. V trimming: 5 bases; J trimming: 6 bases; junction bases outside the gene matches: 7.

This clonotype was counted a few times. The gene calls are TRBV7-6 and TRBJ2-3; 7 bases line up with TRBD2. CDR1 and CDR2 from the germline V gene are SGHVS and FNYEAQ. This CDR3 has 19 residues. V lost 4 bases to trimming and J lost 0 bases; unmatched junction nucleotides: 16. The CDR3 DNA is TGTGCCAGCAGCTCCCGCCCCGGAGCTGGGCGGGGGAGCACAGATACGCAGTATTTT. This gives the protein CASSSRPGAGRGSTDTQYF.

This clonotype was counted between two and nine times. The V call is TRBV19, the J call TRBJ2-1; D is unresolved. Trimming shortened V by 6 bases and J by 0 bases, and 12 bases separated the two germline ends. The CDR3 sequence is 15 residues long. Germline-derived CDR1 and CDR2 are LNHDA and SQIVND (reference sequence). CDR3: CASRPIYSSYNEQFF. The CDR3 DNA reads as TGTGCCAGTAGGCCAATTTACAGCTCCTACAATGAGCAGTTCTTC.

The chain couples TRBV14 to TRBJ2-2; D assignment may be TRBD1 or TRBD2 (5 bases each). V was shortened by 1 base and J by 4 bases, with 7 bases between the two germline ends. This CDR3 region has 14 residues. CDR1 and CDR2 from the germline V gene are SGHDN and FVKESK. In nucleotides, the CDR3 is TGTGCCAGCAGCCAAGCAGGGAGCACCGGGGAGCTGTTTTTT. Amino acid sequence: CASSQAGSTGELFF.

The chain joins TRBV20-1 to TRBJ2-3; TRBD1 matches at 9 bases. The CDR3 is 16 amino acids. With 0 bases clipped from V and 6 bases from J, the junction kept 10 bases outside the gene matches. Germline loops: CDR1 DFQATT, CDR2 SNEGSKA (reference sequence). CDR3 nucleotides: TGCAGTGCTAGAGAGGACAGGGGCCCGGTTTGGGATACGCAGTATTTT. Translation: CSAREDRGPVWDTQYF.

This clonotype was picked up a small number of times. The chain is built from TRBV12-3 or TRBV12-4 and TRBJ2-7; 8 nucleotides line up with TRBD2. After removal of 3 bases from V and 1 base from J, the junction contained 8 bases not matched to a gene. CDR3 length: 16 residues. The CDR3 DNA follows: TGTGCCAGCAGTTTCACGCCTAGCGGGCGATCCTACGAGCAGTACTTC. This gives the protein CASSFTPSGRSYEQYF.

This clonotype has just a few counts. The V call is TRBV4-1, the J call TRBJ1-3; D may be TRBD1 (5 bases). From germline, CDR1 is MGHRA and CDR2 YSYEKL. This CDR3 region has 15 residues. Trimming took 0 bases from V and 2 from J, leaving 8 bases between them. The CDR3 reads CASSQEGVTGNTIYF. In DNA form, the CDR3 reads TGCGCCAGCAGCCAAGAAGGGGTTACTGGAAACACCATATATTTT.

The table lists this clonotype with a few counts. The chain couples TRBV6-1 to TRBJ1-3; 9 nucleotides agree with TRBD1. The CDR3 totals 14 residues. J gave up 4 bases and V 6 bases, and 4 bases lay outside the gene matches. CDR1 is MNHNS, CDR2 SASEGT, per germline. CDR3 protein: CASSRTGVGNTIYF. The CDR3 DNA reads TGTGCCAGCAGCAGGACAGGGGTCGGAAACACCATATATTTT.

The chain carries TRBV15 and TRBJ1-6, with D possibly being TRBD1 (5 bases). The CDR3 totals 16 residues. Germline-derived CDR1 and CDR2 are LNHNV and YYDKDF (reference sequence). V lost 8 bases and J 7 bases, leaving 21 bases between the germline ends. The CDR3 coding sequence is TGTGCCACCCGGGACCGGGATCGCCTGGTGAATTCACCCCTCCACTTT. As protein: CATRDRDRLVNSPLHF.

This chain joins TRBV11-2 and TRBJ2-5, with 7 bases lining up with TRBD1. The CDR3 has 14 residues. V dropped 5 bases and J dropped 1; count of bases not matched to a gene: 4. Germline CDR1 SGHAT, CDR2 FQNNGV. The CDR3 sequence: CASSQTGTQETQYF. In DNA form, the CDR3 reads TGTGCCAGCAGCCAGACAGGGACCCAAGAGACCCAGTACTTC.

The genes are TRBV5-1 and TRBJ2-5, with a possible D match to TRBD2 (7 bases). This CDR3 is 15 amino acids long. The germline gives CDR1 SGHRS, CDR2 YFSETQ. V lost 6 bases to trimming and J lost 1 base, with 16 bases between them. The CDR3 nucleotides are TGCGCCAGCACGGGAACGGGGGGCACCCAAGAGACCCAGTACTTC. It encodes CASTGTGGTQETQYF.

At least ten counts were recorded for this clonotype. The chain recombines TRBV12-3 or TRBV12-4 with TRBJ2-5; 11 bases agree with TRBD1. The V segment lost 7 bases and the J segment 7 bases; nucleotides outside the gene matches: 11. The CDR3 has 15 amino acids. The CDR3, as DNA: TGTGCCAGCACTCAGGGGGACAGGGGGTGGGGGACCCAGTACTTC. The encoded protein is CASTQGDRGWGTQYF.

This rearrangement joins TRBV20-1 to TRBJ2-5; TRBD1 matches at 12 bases. Trimming at V came to 2 bases and at J to 5 bases, leaving 6 bases not matched to a gene. The CDR3 totals 15 residues. Germline values: CDR1 DFQATT, CDR2 SNEGSKA (reference sequence). CDR3 sequence (DNA): TGCAGTGCTAGACCGGGACAGGGGGCCGGGGAGACCCAGTACTTC. It encodes CSARPGQGAGETQYF.

The chain joins TRBV7-2 to TRBJ1-5; D perhaps matches TRBD1 (5 bases). Germline CDR1 and CDR2: SGHTA and FQGNSA. V dropped 5 bases and J dropped 3 bases, with 11 bases sitting between them. The CDR3 contains 14 residues. CDR3 residues: CASSPTGTNQPQHF. In DNA, the CDR3 is TGTGCCAGCAGCCCAACAGGCACCAATCAGCCCCAGCATTTT.

The V gene is TRBV9, the J gene TRBJ2-7; 10 nucleotides agree with TRBD2. Germline V gene lookup returns CDR1 SGDLS and CDR2 YYNGEE. Germline trimming cut 0 bases from V and 4 bases from J; bases unmatched to any gene: 1. There are 14 residues in the CDR3. This CDR3 reads CASSVGTSGYEQYF. CDR3 bases: TGTGCCAGCAGCGTAGGGACTAGCGGTTACGAGCAGTACTTC.

The chain is built from TRBV7-8 and TRBJ2-3; 8 bases agree with TRBD2. After removal of 5 bases from V and 3 bases from J, the junction contained 10 bases not matched to a gene. This CDR3 is built from 16 residues. Per germline, CDR1 SGHVS and CDR2 FQNEAQ. DNA for the CDR3: TGTGCCAGCAGCGGAGGTGGCGGGGGGCGGACAGATACGCAGTATTTT. It specifies CASSGGGGGRTDTQYF.

The J gene is TRBJ2-1, the V gene TRBV29-1; 9 bases fit TRBD1. CDR3 size: 12 residues. J was trimmed by 8 bases and V by 7 bases; bases with no gene match: 6. Germline values: CDR1 SQVTM, CDR2 ANQGSEA. In nucleotides, the CDR3 is TGCAGCGGGGGACAGGGAACCGATGAGCAGTTCTTC. Protein: CSGGQGTDEQFF.

V is TRBV7-2 and J is TRBJ2-5, with D perhaps matching TRBD1 (6 bases). Germline V gene sequence: CDR1 SGHTA, CDR2 FQGNSA. The CDR3 extends over 15 amino acids. V was trimmed by 4 bases and J by 5 bases, leaving 17 bases between them. CDR3 DNA sequence: TGTGCCAGCAGCTCGACTGACAGGATCGGGGAGACCCAGTACTTC. This encodes CASSSTDRIGETQYF.

This clonotype was counted between two and nine times. The J gene is TRBJ1-1, the V gene TRBV5-1, with D unclear. The CDR3 spans 13 residues. Trimming left V 5 bases short and J 1 base short, with 9 bases between. CDR1 is SGHRS, CDR2 YFSETQ, per germline. The CDR3 DNA reads as TGCGCCAGCAGTCGTGACCCGAACACTGAAGCTTTCTTT. Translating it yields CASSRDPNTEAFF.

This clonotype has a handful of counts. This rearrangement joins TRBV20-1 to TRBJ1-5, with a possible D match to TRBD1 (5 bases). Trimming shortened V by 4 bases and J by 6 bases, and 22 bases separated the two germline ends. This CDR3 is 16 amino acids long. Looked up from germline, CDR1 is DFQATT and CDR2 is SNEGSKA (reference sequence). CDR3 sequence reads: CSAKSGTPHAGQPQHF. The CDR3 DNA is TGCAGTGCTAAGAGCGGGACTCCTCACGCGGGTCAGCCCCAGCATTTT.

The CDR3 coding sequence is TGCGCCAGCAGCCCGGACACTTACGTCTATGGCTACACCTTC. Encoded protein: CASSPDTYVYGYTF. V usage is TRBV5-1 and J usage is TRBJ1-2; D might be TRBD1 (5 bases). Germline CDR1 reads SGHRS; CDR2 reads YFSETQ. The ends were cut back, 4 bases at V and 4 bases at J, with 14 bases in the middle. The CDR3 consists of 14 residues.

This chain uses TRBV7-2 with TRBJ2-4, with 8 bases fitting TRBD1. The CDR3 is made up of 17 amino acids. Germline V lookup: CDR1 SGHTA, CDR2 FQGNSA. V shed 5 bases, J shed 9 bases, and the junction held 18 bases outside the gene matches. Here the CDR3 DNA reads TGTGCCAGCAGCCTCCTAGGTCGGGAACAGGGGGAGCCCATTCAGTACTTC. This encodes CASSLLGREQGEPIQYF.

This clonotype was counted ten times or more. V gene TRBV5-1 combines with J gene TRBJ1-1; D is ambiguous. The germline V and J ends were trimmed by 4 bases and 0 bases, with 10 bases remaining between them. The CDR3 covers 14 residues. CDR1 and CDR2 (germline): SGHRS, YFSETQ. The CDR3 spells CASSLASMNTEAFF. CDR3 nucleotide sequence: TGCGCCAGCAGCCTGGCCAGTATGAACACTGAAGCTTTCTTT.

This clonotype has more than one count but fewer than ten. The V gene is TRBV29-1, the J gene TRBJ2-1, with 9 positions matching TRBD1. The CDR3 spans 17 residues. Germline values: CDR1 SQVTM, CDR2 ANQGSEA. After removal of 7 bases from V and 4 bases from J, the junction contained 17 bases not matched to a gene. CDR3 DNA sequence: TGCAGCGCTAGCCACCTGGACAGGGGATGGCGGTACAATGAGCAGTTCTTC. The encoded protein is CSASHLDRGWRYNEQFF.